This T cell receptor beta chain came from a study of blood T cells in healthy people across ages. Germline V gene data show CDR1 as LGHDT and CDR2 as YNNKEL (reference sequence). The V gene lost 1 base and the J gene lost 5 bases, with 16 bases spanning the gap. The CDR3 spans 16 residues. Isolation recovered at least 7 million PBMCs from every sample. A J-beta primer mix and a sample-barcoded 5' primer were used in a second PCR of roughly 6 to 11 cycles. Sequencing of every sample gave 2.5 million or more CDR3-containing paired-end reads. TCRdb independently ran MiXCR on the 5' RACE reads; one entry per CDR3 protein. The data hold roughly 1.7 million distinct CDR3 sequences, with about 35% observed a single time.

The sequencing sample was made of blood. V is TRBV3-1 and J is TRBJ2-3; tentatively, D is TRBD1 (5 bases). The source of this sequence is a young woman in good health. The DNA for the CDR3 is TGTGCCAGCAGCCAAGGTCTCAGGGCCAGTAGAGATACGCAGTATTTT. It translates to CASSQGLRASRDTQYF.